Listed below are T cell receptor beta chains from one sample, sequenced in a study of CD8 T cells in ankylosing spondylitis. Via MiXCR, TCRdb re-called the 5' RACE reads, giving one row per CDR3 protein. The sample consists of 500,000 to 550,000 distinct CDR3 sequences, roughly 13% of them appearing once. The specimen sequenced was blood, either unsorted or a sorted T cell fraction (not recorded which). All receptors derive from a male donor with ankylosing spondylitis. Each CDR3 is given with its conserved first and last residue. D genes are given only for firm matches. For some rows the clone size is stated as once, few or many, or as a class when expanded; others skip it.

D gene	V gene	CDR3 length	clone size	J gene	CDR3 protein	CDR3 DNA
-	TRBV14	13	-	TRBJ2-7	CACSPQAAYEQYF	TGTGCCTGCAGCCCACAAGCAGCCTACGAGCAGTACTTC
-	TRBV7-9	15	-	TRBJ1-1	CASSARDPARTEAFF	TGTGCCAGCAGCGCCCGGGACCCCGCCCGAACTGAAGCTTTCTTT
-	TRBV7-9	12	-	TRBJ1-1	CASSRQNPEAFF	TGTGCCAGCAGTCGGCAAAACCCAGAAGCTTTCTTT
TRBD2	TRBV10-3	15	-	TRBJ2-7	CAISGLAGSSYEQYF	TGTGCCATCAGCGGACTAGCGGGGAGCTCCTACGAGCAGTACTTC
-	TRBV11-2	11	-	TRBJ2-5	CASSFIETQYF	TGTGCCAGCAGCTTCATAGAGACCCAGTACTTC
-	TRBV12-3/TRBV12-4	13	many	TRBJ2-6	CASSLSGANVLTF	TGTGCCAGCAGCTTGTCTGGGGCCAACGTCCTGACTTTC
-	TRBV11-1	18	many	TRBJ2-1	CASSLGIAAQVGYNEQFF	TGTGCCAGCAGCTTAGGTATCGCGGCACAGGTTGGGTACAATGAGCAGTTCTTC
TRBD1	TRBV20-1	12	few	TRBJ1-2	CTLPGQIYGYTF	TGCACCCTCCCGGGACAGATCTATGGCTACACCTTC
-	TRBV20-1	13	few	TRBJ2-2	CSARPTNTGELFF	TGCAGTGCTAGACCGACGAACACCGGGGAGCTGTTTTTT
-	TRBV5-1	17	once	TRBJ2-3	CASSGEFETESTDTQYF	TGCGCCAGCAGCGGCGAATTCGAGACGGAAAGCACAGATACGCAGTATTTT
-	TRBV4-2	13	-	TRBJ2-5	CASSPVGDRTQYF	TGTGCCAGCAGCCCAGTGGGAGATAGGACCCAGTACTTC
-	TRBV9	13	many	TRBJ1-1	CASSVGPNTEAFF	TGTGCCAGCAGCGTTGGGCCTAACACTGAAGCTTTCTTT
TRBD1	TRBV20-1	14	few	TRBJ1-1	CSATTDRGVTEAFF	TGCAGTGCTACTACGGACAGGGGGGTCACTGAAGCTTTCTTT
TRBD1	TRBV6-1	15	few	TRBJ1-5	CASSGATGVYQPQHF	TGTGCCAGCAGTGGGGCGACAGGGGTTTATCAGCCCCAGCATTTT
-	TRBV18	14	many	TRBJ2-3	CASSPAGSTDTQYF	TGTGCCAGCAGCCCAGCAGGGAGCACAGATACGCAGTATTTT
TRBD2	TRBV7-9	13	many	TRBJ2-5	CATRPAGGVTQYF	TGTGCCACCAGGCCAGCGGGAGGGGTGACCCAGTACTTC
TRBD1	TRBV7-9	14	-	TRBJ2-7	CASSLITGVYEQYF	TGTGCCAGCAGCCTCATTACAGGGGTCTACGAGCAGTACTTC
TRBD2	TRBV3-1	17	-	TRBJ2-1	CASSPSWTSWSYNEQFF	TGTGCCAGCAGCCCCTCCTGGACTAGTTGGTCCTACAATGAGCAGTTCTTC